These 10 T cell receptor beta chains were sequenced from one sample in a study of T cell responses to AZD1222 COVID-19 vaccine. Sequencing was performed with immunoSEQ multiplex PCR; in TCRdb, only in-frame clones are kept and a portion is missing. This repertoire shows around 50,000 clones, approximately 86% found once; its top ten account for approximately 15%. The source material was peripheral blood, sampled on day 0 of AZD1222 vaccination. The receptors shown here come from an adult in good health.

The chain joins TRBV18 to TRBJ1-3, with D uncertain. Germline CDR1 KGHSH, CDR2 LQKENI. The V end lost 2 bases, the J end lost 0 bases, and 8 bases lay between the germline ends. This CDR3 is 15 amino acids long. The CDR3 spells CASSPSPNSGNTIYF. The CDR3 DNA reads TGTGCCAGCTCACCATCACCTAACTCTGGAAACACCATATATTTT.

V usage is TRBV27 and J usage is TRBJ1-6; no definite D call. The V gene's germline CDR1 is MNHEY and CDR2 SMNVEV (reference sequence). The V end was cut by 5 bases, the J end by 0 bases, with 14 bases between. CDR3 length equals 17 residues. DNA of the CDR3: TGTGCCAGCAGTCCCCGGGCCGTAAGCTCCTATAATTCACCCCTCCACTTT. Its protein is CASSPRAVSSYNSPLHF.

CDR3 DNA sequence: TGTGCCAGCTCACCAAGGAGGGGTGAAAAACTGTTTTTT. It yields the protein CASSPRRGEKLFF. The chain joins TRBV18 to TRBJ1-4; D perhaps matches TRBD1 (5 bases). This CDR3 region has 13 residues. V dropped 2 bases and J dropped 7 bases, with 8 bases sitting between them. Germline lookup yields CDR1 KGHSH and CDR2 LQKENI.

Written as DNA, the CDR3 is TGTGCCAGCAAGGTCGGTAACACTGAAGCTTTCTTT. This gives the protein CASKVGNTEAFF. V is TRBV28 and J is TRBJ1-1; D is ambiguous. The germline V and J ends were trimmed by 7 bases and 2 bases, with 8 bases remaining between them. This CDR3 comprises 12 residues. In germline, CDR1 is MDHEN, CDR2 SYDVKM.

This clone was picked up one time. This chain links TRBV6-5 with TRBJ1-6; D call uncertain. The ends were cut back, 0 bases at V and 7 bases at J, with 4 bases in the middle. The CDR3 runs 13 residues. Germline V lookup: CDR1 MNHEY, CDR2 SVGAGI. The CDR3 DNA is TGTGCCAGCAGTTACTCCCAGAATTCACCCCTCCACTTT. The encoded protein is CASSYSQNSPLHF.

The chain has TRBV6-6 and TRBJ2-7, with 8 bases aligning to TRBD2. Per germline, CDR1 MNHNY and CDR2 SVGAGI (reference sequence). V lost 5 bases to trimming and J lost 7 bases; unmatched junction nucleotides: 10. The CDR3 spans 14 residues. The CDR3 is CASSPTPGLGEQYF. Written as DNA, the CDR3 is TGTGCCAGCAGTCCTACGCCGGGACTAGGAGAGCAGTACTTC.

The chain employs TRBV28 and TRBJ1-5, with D maybe TRBD1 (5 bases). Germline values: CDR1 MDHEN, CDR2 SYDVKM. Between the trimmed V and J ends, which lost 2 bases and 6 bases, there was a span of 17 bases. The CDR3 loop spans 16 amino acids. CDR3 residues: CASSLVRRGRGQPQHF. In DNA, the CDR3 is TGTGCCAGCAGTTTAGTAAGGAGGGGACGGGGTCAGCCCCAGCATTTT.

The chain joins TRBV18 to TRBJ2-5; 7 positions agree with TRBD1. The CDR3 loop spans 18 amino acids. The germline gives CDR1 KGHSH, CDR2 LQKENI. V lost 3 bases to trimming and J lost 1 base; unmatched junction nucleotides: 14. The CDR3 sequence is CASSPRGPAQGSQETQYF. The CDR3, as DNA: TGTGCCAGCTCACCTAGGGGGCCAGCACAGGGTTCCCAAGAGACCCAGTACTTC.

V gene TRBV5-3 combines with J gene TRBJ1-1; possibly TRBD1 for D (5 bases). TRBV5-3 is reported as an ORF; its role is uncertain. This CDR3 region has 13 residues. V was clipped by 5 bases and J by 5 bases, with 13 bases between them. The CDR3 is CARRRDSATEAFF. DNA of the CDR3: TGTGCCAGAAGACGTGACAGCGCAACTGAAGCTTTCTTT.

V usage is TRBV27 and J usage is TRBJ2-7; perhaps TRBD1 as D (5 bases). V lost 2 bases and J lost 2, with 13 bases in between. Germline CDR1 MNHEY, CDR2 SMNVEV (reference sequence). This CDR3 has 15 amino acids. The chain's CDR3 is CASSLIWTPTYEQYF. As DNA, the CDR3 is TGTGCCAGCAGTTTAATCTGGACACCAACCTACGAGCAGTACTTC.